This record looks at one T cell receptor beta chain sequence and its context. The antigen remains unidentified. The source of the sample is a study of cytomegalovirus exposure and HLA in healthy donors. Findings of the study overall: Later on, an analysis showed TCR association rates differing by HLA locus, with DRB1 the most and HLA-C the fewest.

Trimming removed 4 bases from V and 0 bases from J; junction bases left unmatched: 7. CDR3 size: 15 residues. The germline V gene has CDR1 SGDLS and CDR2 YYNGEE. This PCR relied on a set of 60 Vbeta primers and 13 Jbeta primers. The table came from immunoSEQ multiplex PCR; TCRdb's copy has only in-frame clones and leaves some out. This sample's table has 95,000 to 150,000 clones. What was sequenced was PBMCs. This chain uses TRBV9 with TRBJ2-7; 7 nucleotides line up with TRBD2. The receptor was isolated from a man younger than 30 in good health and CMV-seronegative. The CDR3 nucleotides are TGTGCCAGCAGCTCCGGGGGGACGGCCTCCTACGAGCAGTACTTC. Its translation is CASSSGGTASYEQYF.